The 25 T cell receptor beta chains below all came from one sample that was sequenced in a study of monozygotic twins with inflammatory bowel disease. After re-calling the 5' RACE reads, TCRdb lists one entry per CDR3 protein, DNA absent. This listing includes 150,000 to 200,000 distinct CDR3 sequences. The sequenced material came from blood. These receptor sequences come from a human donor with ulcerative colitis or Crohn's disease, or a healthy co-twin of an affected twin (not recorded which).

The chain combines TRBV20-1 with TRBJ1-6. The CDR3 is 14 amino acids. CDR1 is DFQATT, CDR2 SNEGSKA, per germline (reference sequence). The chain's CDR3 is CSARDQGGNSPLHF.

J is TRBJ2-2 and V is TRBV12-3 or TRBV12-4; the D call from TCRdb, TRBD2, cannot be confirmed without DNA. CDR3 length: 15 residues. This CDR3 reads CASSFSSPFTGELFF.

This CDR3 reads CAISAERHTQYF. The V gene is TRBV10-3, the J gene TRBJ2-3. The CDR3 is made up of 12 amino acids. Per the germline V gene, CDR1 is ENHRY and CDR2 is SYGVKD.

The V call is TRBV12-3 or TRBV12-4, the J call TRBJ2-1; without DNA, the TCRdb call of TRBD1 cannot be checked. CDR3 length: 13 residues. The CDR3 is CASSPQGFGEQFF.

This chain links TRBV20-1 with TRBJ2-3. Germline V gene lookup returns CDR1 DFQATT and CDR2 SNEGSKA (reference sequence). This CDR3 is built from 13 residues. The CDR3 region is CSAGLVATDTQYF.

This rearrangement joins TRBV5-1 to TRBJ2-1; the D call from TCRdb, TRBD1, cannot be confirmed without DNA. CDR3 size: 16 residues. Germline V gives CDR1 SGHRS, CDR2 YFSETQ. The CDR3 here is CASSLSIGTGDNEQFF.

This chain joins TRBV12-3 or TRBV12-4 and TRBJ1-2; TCRdb lists TRBD1, though no DNA is available to test this call. The CDR3 runs 15 residues. The CDR3: CASSDRDRGRYGYTF.

The V call is TRBV7-2, the J call TRBJ2-3; TCRdb's D gene call, TRBD2, goes unchecked for lack of DNA. This CDR3 is built from 15 residues. Germline V gene data show CDR1 as SGHTA and CDR2 as FQGNSA. CDR3 region: CASSPGIAVTDTQYF.

The rearrangement uses TRBV7-2 and TRBJ2-7; TCRdb selects TRBD1, and the lack of DNA leaves this call unchecked. The CDR3 loop spans 15 amino acids. Germline CDR1 SGHTA, CDR2 FQGNSA. The CDR3 reads CASSSPGQGIYEQYF.

The J gene is TRBJ1-6, the V gene TRBV20-1; TCRdb's D gene call, TRBD1, goes unchecked for lack of DNA. Germline CDR1 reads DFQATT; CDR2 reads SNEGSKA (reference sequence). There are 14 residues in the CDR3. The CDR3 sequence: CSARDDRDSNPLHF.

CDR3 sequence: CSVGQSYEQYF. V and J are TRBV29-1 and TRBJ2-7; TCRdb reports TRBD1, a call that lacks DNA to check it against. The germline CDR1 and CDR2 sequences are SQVTM and ANQGSEA. The CDR3 spans 11 residues.

This chain joins TRBV29-1 and TRBJ1-5. Germline CDR1 SQVTM, CDR2 ANQGSEA. This CDR3 comprises 13 residues. This chain's CDR3 is CSVVLGPDQPQHF.

The V call is TRBV2, the J call TRBJ2-1; as DNA is missing, the TRBD1 call by TCRdb cannot be tested. This CDR3 contains 12 residues. Germline-derived CDR1 and CDR2 are SNHLY and FYNNEI. The CDR3 region is CASTGSRSEQFF.

The chain couples TRBV20-1 to TRBJ2-1. The germline V gene has CDR1 DFQATT and CDR2 SNEGSKA (reference sequence). This CDR3 region has 13 residues. CDR3 loop: CSASGVSYNEQFF.

V is TRBV19 and J is TRBJ1-5. The germline V gene encodes CDR1 LNHDA and CDR2 SQIVND (reference sequence). The CDR3 is made up of 16 amino acids. The CDR3 is CASSIDRGVWNQPQHF.

This chain uses TRBV3-1 with TRBJ2-3; no DNA is available, so the TRBD1 call from TCRdb remains unchecked. CDR3 length: 14 amino acids. The V gene's germline CDR1 is LGHDT and CDR2 YNNKEL (reference sequence). The CDR3 is CASSQSPRADTQYF.

The J gene is TRBJ1-5, the V gene TRBV7-8; TCRdb proposes TRBD1, but this gene call is untestable without DNA. The CDR3 contains 12 residues. Germline CDR1 SGHVS, CDR2 FQNEAQ. CDR3 amino acids: CASSLRDRGQHF.

This sequence joins TRBV5-1 and TRBJ1-2; TCRdb proposes TRBD1, but this gene call is untestable without DNA. The CDR3 consists of 15 residues. CDR1 SGHRS and CDR2 YFSETQ come from the germline V gene. The CDR3 is CASSPRQGGTYGYTF.

The chain joins TRBV20-1 to TRBJ2-3; TCRdb reports TRBD2, a call that lacks DNA to check it against. The CDR3 extends over 14 amino acids. Germline V gene sequence: CDR1 DFQATT, CDR2 SNEGSKA (reference sequence). CDR3 amino acids: CSARRDGGTDTQYF.

The chain uses TRBV12-3 or TRBV12-4 and TRBJ2-1; the D call from TCRdb, TRBD1, cannot be confirmed without DNA. The CDR3 is 15 amino acids. The CDR3: CASSSSGGPYNEQFF.

V usage is TRBV24-1 and J usage is TRBJ2-1. The V gene's germline CDR1 is KGHDR and CDR2 SFDVKD. The length of the CDR3 is 11 residues. The CDR3 reads CATSDANEQFF.

The rearrangement links TRBV6-2 or TRBV6-3 to TRBJ2-1. The CDR3 consists of 15 residues. CDR1 MNHEY and CDR2 SVGEGT come from the germline V gene. The CDR3 sequence is CASRLRPQTYNEQFF.

The chain combines TRBV7-2 with TRBJ1-1. The CDR3 runs 15 residues. The V gene's germline CDR1 is SGHTA and CDR2 FQGNSA. CDR3 in amino acids: CASSTRRQVNTEAFF.

The V gene is TRBV5-1, the J gene TRBJ1-2; the TCRdb D gene call, TRBD1, has no DNA to confirm it. The CDR3 extends over 19 amino acids. Germline V gives CDR1 SGHRS, CDR2 YFSETQ. The CDR3 loop is CASSLDLRQGARESYGYTF.

The J gene is TRBJ2-7, the V gene TRBV20-1; TCRdb reports TRBD1, a call that lacks DNA to check it against. Germline V lookup: CDR1 DFQATT, CDR2 SNEGSKA (reference sequence). CDR3 length equals 11 residues. The CDR3 spells CSASGRYEQYF.